This T cell receptor beta chain was sequenced for a study of cytomegalovirus exposure and HLA in healthy donors. Germline CDR1 is MGHRA and CDR2 is YSYEKL. The CDR3 contains 13 residues. V dropped 4 bases and J dropped 6; count of bases not matched to a gene: 6. Method: immunoSEQ multiplex PCR; TCRdb's copy keeps in-frame clones and lacks some. Of roughly 200,000 clones in the sample, 80% to 85% are singletons; the top ten hold approximately 3%. The origin of this receptor is a young woman in good health and CMV-seropositive. Input material: PBMCs. The chain has TRBV4-1 and TRBJ2-7; the match to TRBD2 covers 7 bases. The CDR3 sequence is CASSPVGGVEQYF. The CDR3, as DNA: TGCGCCAGCAGCCCGGTGGGGGGGGTCGAGCAGTACTTC.